This TCR beta chain originates from a study of T-cell reconstitution after alpha-beta-depleted transplantation in children. Ten or more counts support this clonotype. TCRbeta library construction was performed incorporating unique molecular identifiers. TCRdb reanalysed the PCR reads using MiXCR and keeps one entry per CDR3 protein. Of some 200,000 distinct CDR3 sequences in the sample, about 8.8% were seen once. Germline-derived CDR1 and CDR2 are SGHRS and YFSETQ. Trimming cost V 2 bases and J 3 bases; bases outside gene matches: 5. CDR3 length equals 14 residues. The receptor comes from a human donor who donated a stem cell graft to a child with SCID. This chain links TRBV5-1 with TRBJ2-7; TRBD1 aligns across 7 bases. Sequences were derived from PBMCs from the stem cell graft donor, sampled from the stem cell graft. CDR3 protein: CASSLQGRFYEQYF. The CDR3 DNA reads as TGCGCCAGCAGCTTACAGGGGAGATTCTACGAGCAGTACTTC.